This is a list of T cell receptor beta chains from one sample in a study of cytomegalovirus exposure and HLA in healthy donors. Sequenced by immunoSEQ multiplex PCR; TCRdb stores in-frame clones only, minus some. The sample holds some 87,000 clones, roughly 58% seen once. The specimen sequenced was PBMCs. These receptors were obtained from a woman under 40 in good health and CMV-seropositive. Both conserved end residues are part of each CDR3. The D gene is left open where the match is weak. Only some rows state a clone size, as once, few, many or a class for expanded clones.

j_gene,len,v_gene,d_gene,abundance,CDR3nt,CDR3aa
TRBJ1-3,15,TRBV15,.,.,TGTGCCACCCCCAACCGGGGTGCACGGGGAAACACCATATATTTT,CATPNRGARGNTIYF
TRBJ2-5,15,TRBV4-1,.,.,TGCGCCAGCAGCCAAACGGCGACAGCCCAAGAGACCCAGTACTTC,CASSQTATAQETQYF
TRBJ1-5,16,TRBV5-6,.,.,TGTGCCAGCAGCGAGACCCAGGGGCTGGGCAATCAGCCCCAGCATTTT,CASSETQGLGNQPQHF
TRBJ1-2,15,TRBV18,TRBD1,.,TGTGCCAGCTCACCACCCTCTCGACAGGGTGGTGGCTACACCTTC,CASSPPSRQGGGYTF
TRBJ1-3,15,TRBV18,.,.,TGTGCCAGCTCAGAAGACAACTTCTCTGGAAACACCATATATTTT,CASSEDNFSGNTIYF
TRBJ1-2,12,TRBV6-1,.,.,TGTGCCAGCAGCAGACAGATCTATGGCTACACCTTC,CASSRQIYGYTF
TRBJ2-7,17,TRBV6-7,.,.,TGTGCCACCCTTGGCCTGACGACGGAGATGAGCTCCTACGAGCAGTACTTC,CATLGLTTEMSSYEQYF
TRBJ2-7,15,TRBV11-3,TRBD1,.,TGTGCCAGCAGCTCAGGACAGGGGGGTCCCTACGAGCAGTACTTC,CASSSGQGGPYEQYF
TRBJ1-2,14,TRBV30,.,.,TGTGCCTGGAGTGTCCGGACACGAAACTATGGCTACACCTTC,CAWSVRTRNYGYTF
TRBJ2-7,14,TRBV7-8,.,.,TGTGCCAGCAGCCTGACAGTCCGATCCTACGAGCAGTACTTC,CASSLTVRSYEQYF
TRBJ1-5,12,TRBV6-6,.,few,TGTGCCAGCAGTTACGACTGGCAGCCCCAGCATTTT,CASSYDWQPQHF
TRBJ2-2,14,TRBV19,TRBD2,.,TGTGCCAGTAGCAATAGCGGGGGGGTCGGGGAGCTGTTTTTT,CASSNSGGVGELFF
TRBJ2-3,14,TRBV5-1,TRBD1,.,TGCGCCAGCAGACGGACAGGGAGCACAGATACGCAGTATTTT,CASRRTGSTDTQYF
TRBJ1-1,15,TRBV5-1,TRBD1,.,TGCGCCAGCAGCTTTGGGACAGCCCAATGGACTGAAGCTTTCTTT,CASSFGTAQWTEAFF
TRBJ1-2,14,TRBV6-1,TRBD1,few,TGTGCCAGCACCCCCCTGACAGGGTTGGGTGGCTACACCTTC,CASTPLTGLGGYTF
TRBJ2-3,15,TRBV10-3,TRBD2,.,TGTGCCATCAGTGAGTCGACGGGGGGGCCAGATACGCAGTATTTT,CAISESTGGPDTQYF
TRBJ2-7,15,TRBV29-1,.,.,TGCAGCGTTGAAGGGACCGTTACTAGCTTCGACGAGCAGTACTTC,CSVEGTVTSFDEQYF
TRBJ2-5,12,TRBV7-9,.,few,TGTGCCAGCAGCTTAGTTCTTGCGTCCCAGTACTTC,CASSLVLASQYF
TRBJ2-7,12,TRBV18,.,.,TGTGCCAGCTCACTACAGGACCACGAGCAGTACTTC,CASSLQDHEQYF
TRBJ2-2,14,TRBV19,.,few,TGTGCCAGTATCCAGGCCGGTCGTACCGGGGAGCTGTTTTTT,CASIQAGRTGELFF
TRBJ2-7,15,TRBV2,TRBD1,.,TGTGCCAGCAGTGAAATACCAGGGGGAAACTACGAGCAGTACTTC,CASSEIPGGNYEQYF
TRBJ2-3,13,TRBV5-4,.,.,TGTGCCAGCAGCTTGGCGGTCCAAGATACGCAGTATTTT,CASSLAVQDTQYF
TRBJ1-2,15,TRBV7-9,TRBD1,.,TGTGCCAGCAGCCCCGGGACAGGGTTTAACTATGGCTACACCTTC,CASSPGTGFNYGYTF
TRBJ2-4,13,TRBV6-1,TRBD2,.,TGTGCCAGCAGTACACTCGATGGGAGGGGAGCTTACTTC,CASSTLDGRGAYF
TRBJ2-7,16,TRBV7-8,TRBD1,.,TGTGCCAGCAGCTATCCCGGGACAGGGCTTGGACTCGAGCAGTACTTC,CASSYPGTGLGLEQYF
TRBJ1-3,16,TRBV21-1,.,.,TGTGCCAGCAGCGCCCATGGCAGGGGCTCTGGAAACACCATATATTTT,CASSAHGRGSGNTIYF
TRBJ2-7,15,TRBV28,TRBD2,once,TGTGCCAGCAGGGGACTAGAAAAAGGCTCCTACGAGCAGTACTTC,CASRGLEKGSYEQYF
TRBJ2-4,14,TRBV27,.,.,TGTGCCAGCAGTGCAACGGGGGCCAAAAACATTCAGTACTTC,CASSATGAKNIQYF
TRBJ2-5,12,TRBV29-1,.,.,TGCAGCGTTGAATTACAGACGGAGACCCAGTACTTC,CSVELQTETQYF
TRBJ2-6,15,TRBV7-3,.,.,TGTGCCAGCAGCATCACAGGGTCTGGGGCCAACGTCCTGACTTTC,CASSITGSGANVLTF
TRBJ2-7,12,TRBV7-9,.,.,TGTTCCAGCAGTAGGACTGATAGCGAGCAGTACTTC,CSSSRTDSEQYF
TRBJ1-1,13,TRBV5-1,.,few,TGCGCCAGCAGCCCACTAGCCCGGACTGAAGCTTTCTTT,CASSPLARTEAFF
TRBJ2-5,14,TRBV4-1,.,.,TGCGCCAGCAGCCAAGTATCCGGGGAAGAGACCCAGTACTTC,CASSQVSGEETQYF
TRBJ1-5,15,TRBV5-6,TRBD1,few,TGTGCCAGCAGCGGTGCAGGGGGAAGCAATCAGCCCCAGCATTTT,CASSGAGGSNQPQHF
TRBJ1-5,13,TRBV18,.,.,TGTGCCAGCTCACCTCATAGCAATCAGCCCCAGCATTTT,CASSPHSNQPQHF
TRBJ2-1,15,TRBV7-9,TRBD2,.,TGTGCCAGCAGCTTAGAGGGACTAGTACTCCATGAGCAGTTCTTC,CASSLEGLVLHEQFF
TRBJ2-5,15,TRBV4-3,.,few,TGCGCCAGCAGCCAAGGGTGGGCTAATCAAGAGACCCAGTACTTC,CASSQGWANQETQYF
TRBJ1-1,14,TRBV9,TRBD1,.,TGTGCCAGCGGGGGACAGGAGGCGGGCACTGAAGCTTTCTTT,CASGGQEAGTEAFF
TRBJ1-5,14,TRBV18,.,.,TGTGCCAGCTCACTCGGACAGAGCAATCAGCCCCAGCATTTT,CASSLGQSNQPQHF
TRBJ2-7,13,TRBV7-2,TRBD1,.,TGTGCCAGCAGCTCCGGACAGGGGGCCGAGCAGTACTTC,CASSSGQGAEQYF
TRBJ2-7,12,TRBV2,.,.,TGTGCCAGCAGTGGTGTAGACTACGAGCAGTACTTC,CASSGVDYEQYF
TRBJ2-7,13,TRBV5-1,TRBD2,.,TGCGCCAGCTCCCGGGGGGGGGACTACGAGCAGTACTTC,CASSRGGDYEQYF
TRBJ1-1,16,TRBV7-9,TRBD1,.,TGTTCCAGCAGCACAAATACAGGGGGCGAGAGAACTGAAGCTTTCTTT,CSSSTNTGGERTEAFF
TRBJ2-7,14,TRBV11-2,TRBD1,few,TGTGCCAGCCGTTCCCCCCGACAGGGATACGAGCAGTACTTC,CASRSPRQGYEQYF
TRBJ2-2,16,TRBV6-1,TRBD2,few,TGTGCCAGCAGTGAACTAGCGGGGGGGCCGGCCGGGGAGCTGTTTTTT,CASSELAGGPAGELFF
TRBJ2-3,15,TRBV7-2,.,few,TGTGCCAGCAGTTTGGGGGGGGCAATTGTAGATACGCAGTATTTT,CASSLGGAIVDTQYF
TRBJ2-3,15,TRBV11-3,.,.,TGTGCCAGCAGCTTAGATTCCCGGGAGACGGGTACGCAGTATTTT,CASSLDSRETGTQYF
TRBJ2-7,14,TRBV5-6,.,.,TGTGCCAGCAGCTTGGGAGGGTGGGCGGGTGAGCAGTACTTC,CASSLGGWAGEQYF
TRBJ2-3,15,TRBV9,.,.,TGTGCCAGCAGCGTAGGTAGTCCGAGCACAGATACGCAGTATTTT,CASSVGSPSTDTQYF
TRBJ2-7,15,TRBV5-3,.,.,TGTGCCAGAAGCTTGTTGTTAGCGGTTACCTACGAGCAGTACTTC,CARSLLLAVTYEQYF
TRBJ2-3,17,TRBV27,TRBD2,.,TGTGCCAGCAGTGGGGGCGAAAGCGGGGGGGACACAGATACGCAGTATTTT,CASSGGESGGDTDTQYF
TRBJ1-3,19,TRBV4-3,TRBD1,few,TGCGCCAGCAGCCAAGAACCACCCTGGGACAGGGGGGTTGGAAACACCATATATTTT,CASSQEPPWDRGVGNTIYF